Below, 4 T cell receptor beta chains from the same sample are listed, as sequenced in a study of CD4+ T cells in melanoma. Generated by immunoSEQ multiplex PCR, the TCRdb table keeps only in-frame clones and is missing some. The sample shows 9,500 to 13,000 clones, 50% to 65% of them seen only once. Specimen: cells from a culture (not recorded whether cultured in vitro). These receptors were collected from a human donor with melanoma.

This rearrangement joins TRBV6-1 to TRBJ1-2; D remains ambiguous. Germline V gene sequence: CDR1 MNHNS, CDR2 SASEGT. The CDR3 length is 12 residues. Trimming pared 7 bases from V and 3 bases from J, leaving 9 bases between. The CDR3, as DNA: TGTGCCAGCATCGACCGCTACTATGGCTACACCTTC. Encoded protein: CASIDRYYGYTF.

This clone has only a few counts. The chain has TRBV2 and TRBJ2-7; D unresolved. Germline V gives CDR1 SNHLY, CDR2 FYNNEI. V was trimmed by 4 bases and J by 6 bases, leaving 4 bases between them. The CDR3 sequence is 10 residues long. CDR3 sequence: CASSAFEQYF. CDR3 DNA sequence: TGTGCCAGCAGTGCGTTCGAGCAGTACTTC.

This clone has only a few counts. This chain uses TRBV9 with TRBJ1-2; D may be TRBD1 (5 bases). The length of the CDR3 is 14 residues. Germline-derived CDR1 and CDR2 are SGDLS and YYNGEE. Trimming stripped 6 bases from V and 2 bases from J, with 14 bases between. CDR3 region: CASNPVGGNYGYTF. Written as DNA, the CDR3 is TGTGCCAGCAACCCGGTTGGGGGGAACTATGGCTACACCTTC. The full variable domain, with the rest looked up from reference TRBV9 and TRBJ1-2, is DSGVTQTPKHLITATGQRVTLRCSPRSGDLSVYWYQQSLDQGLQFLIQYYNGEERAKGNILERFSAQQFPDLHSELNLSSLELGDSALYFCASNPVGGNYGYTFGSGTRLTVV.

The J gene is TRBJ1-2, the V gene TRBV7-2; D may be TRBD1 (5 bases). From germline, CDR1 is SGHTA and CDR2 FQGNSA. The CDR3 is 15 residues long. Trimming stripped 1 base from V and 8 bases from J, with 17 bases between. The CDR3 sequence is CASSLDIMGRGGYTF. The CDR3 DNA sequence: TGTGCCAGCAGCTTAGATATCATGGGACGAGGGGGCTACACCTTC. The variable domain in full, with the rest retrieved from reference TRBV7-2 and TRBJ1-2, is GAGVSQSPSNKVTEKGKDVELRCDPISGHTALYWYRQSLGQGLEFLIYFQGNSAPDKSGLPSDRFSAERTGGSVSTLTIQRTQQEDSAVYLCASSLDIMGRGGYTFGSGTRLTVV.